Detailed here is one TCR beta chain. The antigen is unknown. The data stem from a study of naive and memory T cell subsets. Overall study findings and caveats: Possibly reflecting memory cells re-expressing CD45RA, a few larger clonotypes occurred in naive repertoires, especially CD8.

This CDR3 contains 13 residues. The V and J ends lost 5 bases and 3 bases respectively, with 10 bases between them. Germline V gene data show CDR1 as SGHDN and CDR2 as FVKESK. Two oligonucleotides, mixed equimolar, formed the beta constant-region primer covering TRBC1 and TRBC2. Four rounds of PCR amplified the ligated cDNA using nested alpha and beta constant-region primers plus SP2. TCRdb re-derived calls from the UMI-ligation and nested PCR reads in MiXCR, one entry per CDR3 protein. There are under 150,000 distinct CDR3 sequences in the sample; 15% to 25% occur only once, and 0.5% to 0.75% lies in the top ten. Separate alpha and beta amplification began at the second PCR step.

This clonotype was obtained from a human donor in good health. Sequencing used naive CD8+ T cells from blood. The J gene is TRBJ2-5, the V gene TRBV14; D could derive from TRBD1 or TRBD2 (6 bases each). The CDR3 reads CASSNRGEETQYF. In DNA form, the CDR3 reads TGTGCCAGCAGCAATAGGGGGGAAGAGACCCAGTACTTC.